Listed below are T cell receptor beta chains from one sample, sequenced in a study of somatic mutations in cytotoxic T cells in rheumatoid arthritis. Libraries were prepared by immunoSEQ multiplex PCR; TCRdb keeps only in-frame clonotypes and omits some of them. The table records about 26,000 clones, around 76% of them present only once. Sequencing input: CD8+ T cells sorted from blood. These receptors were obtained from a man aged 50 to 60 in good health. Both conserved end residues are part of each CDR3.

CASKTQGYEQFF	TRBV27	TRBJ2-1
CASGIGGTEAFF	TRBV7-9	TRBJ1-1
CAWSVRGLIATYEQYF	TRBV30	TRBJ2-7
CASSSGGDSPLHF	TRBV27	TRBJ1-6
CASSSNAQASRDGYTF	TRBV6-6	TRBJ1-2
CASKASGDYNEQFF	TRBV27	TRBJ2-1
CASSQATHPDTQYF	TRBV4-1	TRBJ2-3
CASRGTSGRNEQYF	TRBV6-1	TRBJ2-7
CASSPIPDREYF	TRBV7-9	TRBJ2-4
CASSTDTNTEAFF	TRBV27	TRBJ1-1
CASTPETSGADTQYF	TRBV6-1	TRBJ2-3
CASSSPEGGGELFF	TRBV7-9	TRBJ2-2
CASTRADYMNTEAFF	TRBV6-5	TRBJ1-1
CASSLFGRGTEAFF	TRBV27	TRBJ1-1
CASSELQGAAPYEQYF	TRBV6-1	TRBJ2-7
CASSFTASPYSNQPQHF	TRBV5-1	TRBJ1-5
CASSQVALAGYEQYF	TRBV4-1	TRBJ2-7
CASSQETGTSGRNEQFF	TRBV4-2	TRBJ2-1
CASSPTSGANEQFF	TRBV11-2	TRBJ2-1
CASSWRGGIQETQYF	TRBV21-1	TRBJ2-5
CASRFEENYGYTF	TRBV6-6	TRBJ1-2
CASRATDSYEQYF	TRBV2	TRBJ2-7
CASSLEIPGVNSGNTIYF	TRBV5-1	TRBJ1-3
CASSVAVAVRTDTQYF	TRBV9	TRBJ2-3
CASSWTSGVNEQFF	TRBV27	TRBJ2-1
CASSAPDRGRPYEQYF	TRBV5-5	TRBJ2-7
CASSLPHNYGYTF	TRBV28	TRBJ1-2
CAWNPSMNTEAFF	TRBV30	TRBJ1-1
CASGTVQETQYF	TRBV27	TRBJ2-5
CASSLDTLGTEAFF	TRBV5-5	TRBJ1-1
CASSPGGRTEAFF	TRBV10-2	TRBJ1-1
CASSDNSFTDTQYF	TRBV10-1	TRBJ2-3
CASSEISLAVNEQFF	TRBV2	TRBJ2-1
CASSEGRVVNTEAFF	TRBV6-1	TRBJ1-1
CASRGITYEQYF	TRBV27	TRBJ2-7
CATARGTYEQYF	TRBV27	TRBJ2-7
CASSLELTGDPYSNQPQHF	TRBV7-8	TRBJ1-5
CASSPSETGINEQYF	TRBV7-9	TRBJ2-7
CAISESGPLAFF	TRBV10-3	TRBJ1-1
CASSLSYEQYF	TRBV7-9	TRBJ2-7